The 5 T cell receptor beta chains reported below all come from one sample, sequenced in a study of post-analysis software for immune sequencing data. Study-wide results and limits: With TRBV5-6, TRBV5-1 and TRBV20-1 included, about 5 TRBV segments were more frequent in patients than in controls.

Unique molecular identifiers were carried by the TCR beta cDNA libraries. Via MiXCR, TCRdb re-called the PCR reads, giving one row per CDR3 protein. The sample records hundreds of thousands of distinct CDR3 sequences, roughly 45% being singletons. The antigens of these receptors remain unknown. The sample comprised blood. The receptors here all came from a girl between 5 and 17 years old with multiple sclerosis.

This chain links TRBV6-6 with TRBJ2-1, with no clear D. Per germline, CDR1 MNHNY and CDR2 SVGAGI (reference sequence). Between the trimmed V and J ends, which lost 2 bases and 8 bases, there was a span of 1 base. The CDR3 consists of 10 residues. The DNA of the CDR3 is TGTGCCAGCAGTTACGATGAGCAGTTCTTC. Translating it yields CASSYDEQFF.

This clonotype was recorded a few times. The V call is TRBV27, the J call TRBJ2-5; tentative D call: TRBD2 (6 bases). V was shortened by 5 bases and J by 3 bases, with 13 bases between the two germline ends. Germline V CDR1 and CDR2: MNHEY, SMNVEV (reference sequence). This CDR3 region has 14 residues. CDR3 amino acids: CASSETRVKETQYF. As DNA, the CDR3 is TGTGCCAGCAGTGAGACTAGGGTAAAAGAGACCCAGTACTTC.

With respect to this clonotype: The junction does not match germline at one end; this may be a read error. The chain couples TRBV5-1 to TRBJ2-1, with 15 bases fitting TRBD2. Germline lookup yields CDR1 SGHRS and CDR2 YFSETQ. This CDR3 has 17 residues. As DNA, the CDR3 is TGCGCCAGCGGCTTGGCCCTGGGACTAGCGGGAGGCGGTGAGCAGTTCTTC. This gives the protein CASGLALGLAGGGEQFF.

The J gene is TRBJ2-2, the V gene TRBV6-5, with 9 bases that match TRBD1. The germline V gene has CDR1 MNHEY and CDR2 SVGAGI. Trimming took 0 bases from V and 0 from J; bases not matched to a gene: 2. The CDR3 runs 17 residues. CDR3: CASSYSGTGTNTGELFF. The CDR3, as DNA: TGTGCCAGCAGTTACTCGGGGACAGGGACGAACACCGGGGAGCTGTTTTTT.

This clonotype was observed a few times. The chain is built from TRBV6-6 and TRBJ2-1; D is unclear. The CDR3 is 16 residues long. The germline V and J ends were trimmed by 0 bases and 4 bases, with 13 bases remaining between them. The germline CDR1 and CDR2 sequences are MNHNY and SVGAGI (reference sequence). CDR3: CASSYSKMLVYNEQFF. The CDR3 coding sequence is TGTGCCAGCAGTTACTCGAAGATGCTTGTGTACAATGAGCAGTTCTTC.